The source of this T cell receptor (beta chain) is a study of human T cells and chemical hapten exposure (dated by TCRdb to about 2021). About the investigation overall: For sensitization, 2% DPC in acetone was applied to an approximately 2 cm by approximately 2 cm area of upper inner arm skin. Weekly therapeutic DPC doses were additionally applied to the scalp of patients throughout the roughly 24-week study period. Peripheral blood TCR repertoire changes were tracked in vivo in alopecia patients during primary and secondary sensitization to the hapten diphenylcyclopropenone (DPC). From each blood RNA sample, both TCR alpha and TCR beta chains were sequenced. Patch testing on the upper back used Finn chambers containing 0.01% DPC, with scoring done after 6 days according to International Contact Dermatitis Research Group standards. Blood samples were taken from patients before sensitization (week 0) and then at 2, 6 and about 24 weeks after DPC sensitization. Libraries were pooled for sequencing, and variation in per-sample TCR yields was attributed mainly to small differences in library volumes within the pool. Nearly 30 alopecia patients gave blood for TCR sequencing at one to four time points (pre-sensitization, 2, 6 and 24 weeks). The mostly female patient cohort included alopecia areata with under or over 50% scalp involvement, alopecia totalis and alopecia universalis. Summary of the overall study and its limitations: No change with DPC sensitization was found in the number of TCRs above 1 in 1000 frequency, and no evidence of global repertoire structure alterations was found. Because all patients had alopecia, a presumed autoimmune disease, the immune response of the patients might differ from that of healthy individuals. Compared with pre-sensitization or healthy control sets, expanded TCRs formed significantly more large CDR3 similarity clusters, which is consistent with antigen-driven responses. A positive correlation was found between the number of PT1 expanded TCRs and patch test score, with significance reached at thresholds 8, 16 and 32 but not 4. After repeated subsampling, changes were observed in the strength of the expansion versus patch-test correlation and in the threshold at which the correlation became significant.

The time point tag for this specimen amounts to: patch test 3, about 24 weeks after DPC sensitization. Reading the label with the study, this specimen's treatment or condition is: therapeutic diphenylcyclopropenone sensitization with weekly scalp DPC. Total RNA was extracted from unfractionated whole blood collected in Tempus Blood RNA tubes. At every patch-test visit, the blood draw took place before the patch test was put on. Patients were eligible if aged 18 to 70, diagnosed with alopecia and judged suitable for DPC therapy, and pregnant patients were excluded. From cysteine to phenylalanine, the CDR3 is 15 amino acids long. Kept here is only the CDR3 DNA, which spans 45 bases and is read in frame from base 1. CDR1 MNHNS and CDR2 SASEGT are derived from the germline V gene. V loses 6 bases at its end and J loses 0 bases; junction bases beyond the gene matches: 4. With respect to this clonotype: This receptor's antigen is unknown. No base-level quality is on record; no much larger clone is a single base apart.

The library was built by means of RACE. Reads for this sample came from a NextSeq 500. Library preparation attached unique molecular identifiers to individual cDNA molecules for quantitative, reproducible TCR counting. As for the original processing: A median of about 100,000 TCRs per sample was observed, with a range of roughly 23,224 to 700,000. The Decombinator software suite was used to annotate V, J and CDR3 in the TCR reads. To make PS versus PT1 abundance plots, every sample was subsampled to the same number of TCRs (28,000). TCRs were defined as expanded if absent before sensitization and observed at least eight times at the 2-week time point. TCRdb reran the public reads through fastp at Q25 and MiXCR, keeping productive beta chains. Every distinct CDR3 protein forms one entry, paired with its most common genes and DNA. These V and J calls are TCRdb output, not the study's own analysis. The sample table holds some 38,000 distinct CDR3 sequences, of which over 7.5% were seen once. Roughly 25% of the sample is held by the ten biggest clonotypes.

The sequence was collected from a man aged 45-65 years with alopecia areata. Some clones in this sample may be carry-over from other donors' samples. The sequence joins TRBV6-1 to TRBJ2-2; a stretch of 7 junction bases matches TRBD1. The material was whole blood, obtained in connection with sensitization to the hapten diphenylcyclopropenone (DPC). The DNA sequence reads TGTGCCAGCAGGAGGGACAGCACGAACACCGGGGAGCTGTTTTTT. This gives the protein CASRRDSTNTGELFF.